This TCR beta chain was found in a study of monozygotic twins with inflammatory bowel disease. Germline lookup yields CDR1 SGHKS and CDR2 YYEKEE (reference sequence). This CDR3 contains 13 residues. TCRdb re-called the 5' RACE reads and shows each CDR3 protein once, DNA omitted. The sample holds roughly 330,000 distinct CDR3 sequences. The clonotype comes from a human donor with ulcerative colitis or Crohn's disease, or a healthy co-twin of an affected twin (not recorded which). The rearrangement uses TRBV5-5 and TRBJ1-5; TCRdb outputs TRBD1, but without DNA this stays unchecked. The specimen was blood. This chain's CDR3 is CASSLTGERPQHF.